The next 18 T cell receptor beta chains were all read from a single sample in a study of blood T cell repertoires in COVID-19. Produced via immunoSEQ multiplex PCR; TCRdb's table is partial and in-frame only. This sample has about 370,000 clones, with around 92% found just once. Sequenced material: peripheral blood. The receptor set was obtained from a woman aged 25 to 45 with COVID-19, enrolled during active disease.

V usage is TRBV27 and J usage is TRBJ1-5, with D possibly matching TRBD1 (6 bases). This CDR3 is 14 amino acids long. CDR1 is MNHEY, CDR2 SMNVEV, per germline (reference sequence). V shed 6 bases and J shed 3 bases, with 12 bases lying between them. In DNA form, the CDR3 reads TGTGCCAGCAGCCCCGCAGGGGACAATCAGCCCCAGCATTTT. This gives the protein CASSPAGDNQPQHF.

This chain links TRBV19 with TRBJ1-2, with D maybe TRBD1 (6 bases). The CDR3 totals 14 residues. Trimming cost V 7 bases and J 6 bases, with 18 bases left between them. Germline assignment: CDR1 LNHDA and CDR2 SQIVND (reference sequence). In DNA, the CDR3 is TGTGCCAGTACCTCCATCGCAGGGGCGGATGGCTACACCTTC. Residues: CASTSIAGADGYTF.

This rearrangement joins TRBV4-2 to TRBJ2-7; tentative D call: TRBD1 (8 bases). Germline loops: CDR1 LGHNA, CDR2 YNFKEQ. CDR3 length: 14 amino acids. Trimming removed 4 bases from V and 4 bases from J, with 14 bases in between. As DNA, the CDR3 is TGTGCCAGCAGCCCCGACAGGGGAGGGTACGAGCAGTACTTC. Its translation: CASSPDRGGYEQYF.

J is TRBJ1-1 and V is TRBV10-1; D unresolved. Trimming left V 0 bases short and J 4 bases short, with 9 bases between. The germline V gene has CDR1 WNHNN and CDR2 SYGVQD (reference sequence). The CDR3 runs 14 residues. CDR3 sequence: CASSESSGSTEAFF. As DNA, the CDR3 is TGCGCCAGCAGTGAGTCATCAGGATCCACTGAAGCTTTCTTT.

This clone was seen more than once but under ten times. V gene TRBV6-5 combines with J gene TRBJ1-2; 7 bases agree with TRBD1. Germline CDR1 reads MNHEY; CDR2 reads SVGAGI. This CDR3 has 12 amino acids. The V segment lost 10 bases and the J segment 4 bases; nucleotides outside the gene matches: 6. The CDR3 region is CAIQGKGYGYTF. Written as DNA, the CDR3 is TGTGCCATACAGGGGAAAGGCTATGGCTACACCTTC.

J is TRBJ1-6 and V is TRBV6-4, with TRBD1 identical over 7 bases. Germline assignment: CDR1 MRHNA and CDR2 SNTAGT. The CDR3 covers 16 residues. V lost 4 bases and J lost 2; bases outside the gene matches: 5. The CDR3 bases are TGTGCCAGCAGTGCTGAGACAGGGCCCTATAATTCACCCCTCCACTTT. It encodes CASSAETGPYNSPLHF.

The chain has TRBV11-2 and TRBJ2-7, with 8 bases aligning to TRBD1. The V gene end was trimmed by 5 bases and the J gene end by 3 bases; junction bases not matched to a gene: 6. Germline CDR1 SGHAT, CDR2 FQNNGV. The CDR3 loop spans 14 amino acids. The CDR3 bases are TGTGCCAGCAGCCCCAGACAGGGGAACTACGAGCAGTACTTC. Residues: CASSPRQGNYEQYF.

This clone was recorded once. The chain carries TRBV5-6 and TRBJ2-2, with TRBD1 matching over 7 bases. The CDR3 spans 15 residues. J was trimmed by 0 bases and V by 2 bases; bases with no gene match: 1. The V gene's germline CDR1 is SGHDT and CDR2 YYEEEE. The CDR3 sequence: CASSLQGTNTGELFF. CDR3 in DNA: TGTGCCAGCAGCTTACAGGGGACGAACACCGGGGAGCTGTTTTTT.

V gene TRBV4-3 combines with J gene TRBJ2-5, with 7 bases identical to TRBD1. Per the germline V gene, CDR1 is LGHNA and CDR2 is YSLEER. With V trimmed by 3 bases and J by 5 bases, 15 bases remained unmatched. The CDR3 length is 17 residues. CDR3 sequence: CASSQGQRDRHGETQYF. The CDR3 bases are TGCGCCAGCAGCCAGGGCCAACGGGACAGACACGGGGAGACCCAGTACTTC.

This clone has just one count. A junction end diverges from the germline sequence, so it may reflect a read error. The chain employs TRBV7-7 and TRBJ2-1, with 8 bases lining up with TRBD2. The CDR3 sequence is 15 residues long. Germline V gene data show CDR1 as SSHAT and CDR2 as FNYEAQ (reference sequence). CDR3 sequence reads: CASSLALAGPHEQFF. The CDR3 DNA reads TGTGCTAGCAGCTTGGCGCTAGCGGGCCCCCATGAGCAGTTCTTC.

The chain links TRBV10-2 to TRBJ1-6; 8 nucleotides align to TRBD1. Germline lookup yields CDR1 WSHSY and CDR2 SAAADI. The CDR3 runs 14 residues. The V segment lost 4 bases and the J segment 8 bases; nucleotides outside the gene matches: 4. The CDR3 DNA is TGCGCCAGCAGTGTTACAGGGGGAGATTCACCCCTCCACTTT. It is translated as CASSVTGGDSPLHF.

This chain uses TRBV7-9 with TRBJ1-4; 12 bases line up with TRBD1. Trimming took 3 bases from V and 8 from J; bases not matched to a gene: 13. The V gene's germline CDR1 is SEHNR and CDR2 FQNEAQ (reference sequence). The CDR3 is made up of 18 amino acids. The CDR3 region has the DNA TGTGCCAGCAGCTTGGCCGGGACAGGGGGCCTCTTGGGGGAAAAACTGTTTTTT. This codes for CASSLAGTGGLLGEKLFF. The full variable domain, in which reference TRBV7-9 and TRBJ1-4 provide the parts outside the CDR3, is DTGVSQNPRHKITKRGQNVTFRCDPISEHNRLYWYRQTLGQGPEFLTYFQNEAQLEKSRLLSDRFSAERPKGSFSTLEIQRTEQGDSAMYLCASSLAGTGGLLGEKLFFGSGTQLSVL.

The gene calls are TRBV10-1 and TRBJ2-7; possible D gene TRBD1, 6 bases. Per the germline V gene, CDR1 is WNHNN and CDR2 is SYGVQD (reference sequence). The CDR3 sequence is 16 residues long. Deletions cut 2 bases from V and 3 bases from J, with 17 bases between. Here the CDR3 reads CASSESRPGASYEQYF. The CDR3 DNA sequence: TGCGCCAGCAGTGAGAGCCGGCCAGGGGCGAGCTACGAGCAGTACTTC.

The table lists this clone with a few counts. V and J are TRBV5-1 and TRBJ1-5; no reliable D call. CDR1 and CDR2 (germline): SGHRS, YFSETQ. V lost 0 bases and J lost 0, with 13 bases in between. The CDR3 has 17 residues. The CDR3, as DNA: TGCGCCAGCAGCTTGGACGGGGTCCTCTATAGCAATCAGCCCCAGCATTTT. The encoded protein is CASSLDGVLYSNQPQHF.

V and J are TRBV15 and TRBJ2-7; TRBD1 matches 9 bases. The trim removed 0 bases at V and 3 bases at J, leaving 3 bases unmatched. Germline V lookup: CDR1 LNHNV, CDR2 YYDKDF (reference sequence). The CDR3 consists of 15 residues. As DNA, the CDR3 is TGTGCCACCAGCAGAGACCGACAGGGGGTCTACGAGCAGTACGTC. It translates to CATSRDRQGVYEQYV.

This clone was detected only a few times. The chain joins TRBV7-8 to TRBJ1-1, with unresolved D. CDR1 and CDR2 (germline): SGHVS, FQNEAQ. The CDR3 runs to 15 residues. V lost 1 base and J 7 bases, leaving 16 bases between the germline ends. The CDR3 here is CASSLVPSVAGEAFF. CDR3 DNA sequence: TGTGCCAGCAGCTTAGTCCCTAGCGTGGCCGGTGAAGCTTTCTTT.

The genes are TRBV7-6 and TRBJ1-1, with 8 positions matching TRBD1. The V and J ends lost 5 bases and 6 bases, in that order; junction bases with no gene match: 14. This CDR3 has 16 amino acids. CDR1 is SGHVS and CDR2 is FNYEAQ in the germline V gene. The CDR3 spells CASSPRTGSDSSEAFF. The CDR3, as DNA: TGTGCCAGCAGCCCCAGGACAGGGTCGGATTCCTCTGAAGCTTTCTTT.

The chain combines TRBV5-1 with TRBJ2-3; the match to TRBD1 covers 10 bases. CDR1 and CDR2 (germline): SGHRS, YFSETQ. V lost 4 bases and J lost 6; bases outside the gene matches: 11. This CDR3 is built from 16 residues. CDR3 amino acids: CASSPQTGGPPDTQYF. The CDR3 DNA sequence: TGCGCCAGCAGCCCCCAGACAGGGGGCCCTCCGGATACGCAGTATTTT.